The 22 T cell receptor beta chains listed next were all sequenced from one sample in a study of sequential checkpoint blockade in melanoma. The repertoire was sequenced with immunoSEQ multiplex PCR; TCRdb's copy has only in-frame clones and lacks some. The profile shows more than 15,000 clones, around two thirds of them singletons. Treatment specified: randomized to nivolumab then ipilimumab (arm A) or the reverse (arm B). The specimen was CD8+ T cells sorted from blood (inferred from file names), collected from a patient given nivolumab and ipilimumab in sequence. The receptors here all came from a human donor with melanoma.

V is TRBV19 and J is TRBJ2-7, with 10 positions matching TRBD2. Losses at the gene ends were 3 bases for V and 5 bases for J; bases not matched to a gene: 7. Germline V gene sequence: CDR1 LNHDA, CDR2 SQIVND (reference sequence). This CDR3 is built from 15 residues. The chain's CDR3 is CASSILPSGSDEQYF. CDR3 nucleotides: TGTGCCAGTAGTATCCTTCCTAGCGGGAGTGACGAGCAGTACTTC.

J is TRBJ1-1 and V is TRBV5-1; tentatively, D is TRBD1 (5 bases). The germline V and J ends were trimmed by 0 bases and 1 base, with 10 bases remaining between them. CDR1 is SGHRS and CDR2 is YFSETQ in the germline V gene. The CDR3 has 15 amino acids. CDR3 nucleotide sequence: TGCGCCAGCAGCTTGGACGCAGGGCGGAACACTGAAGCTTTCTTT. Protein product: CASSLDAGRNTEAFF. Complete variable domain (other parts from reference TRBV5-1 and TRBJ1-1): KAGVTQTPRYLIKTRGQQVTLSCSPISGHRSVSWYQQTPGQGLQFLFEYFSETQRNKGNFPGRFSGRQFSNSRSEMNVSTLELGDSALYLCASSLDAGRNTEAFFGQGTRLTVV.

This sequence joins TRBV28 and TRBJ2-7; 8 nucleotides align to TRBD1. Trimming removed 5 bases from V and 5 bases from J; junction bases left unmatched: 17. The CDR3 consists of 17 residues. Per germline, CDR1 MDHEN and CDR2 SYDVKM. The chain's CDR3 is CASSQGQGITVWDEQYF. The CDR3 DNA reads as TGTGCCAGCAGTCAAGGACAGGGAATAACTGTTTGGGACGAGCAGTACTTC.

The chain combines TRBV13 with TRBJ2-5, with TRBD1 matching over 8 bases. The DNA end lines up better with TRBJ2-7; the J call may be wrong. This CDR3 has 16 residues. Germline loops: CDR1 PRHDT, CDR2 FYEKMQ (reference sequence). DNA for the CDR3: TGTGCCAGCAGCCAAACGACAGGGGCATGGCCTGACGAGCAGTACTTC. Its protein is CASSQTTGAWPDEQYF.

V is TRBV19 and J is TRBJ2-7; D is perhaps TRBD2 (6 bases). The length of the CDR3 is 13 residues. Looked up from germline, CDR1 is LNHDA and CDR2 is SQIVND (reference sequence). Trimming left V 1 base short and J 3 bases short, with 7 bases between. CDR3 region: CASSIAGDYEQYF. In nucleotides, the CDR3 is TGTGCCAGTAGTATAGCGGGAGACTACGAGCAGTACTTC.

This clone has more than one count but fewer than ten. This rearrangement joins TRBV28 to TRBJ1-5; D uncertain. Germline V gives CDR1 MDHEN, CDR2 SYDVKM. V was shortened by 6 bases and J by 7 bases, with 13 bases between the two germline ends. The CDR3 spans 13 residues. The CDR3 nucleotides read TGTGCCAGCAGCGACTCGGAGGTCCAGCCCCAGCATTTT. This encodes CASSDSEVQPQHF.

This chain links TRBV30 with TRBJ2-3; TRBD1 might be the D (6 bases). Germline V gene sequence: CDR1 GTSNPN, CDR2 SVGIG (reference sequence). V was clipped by 2 bases and J by 2 bases, with 8 bases between them. The CDR3 covers 13 residues. Here the CDR3 DNA reads TGTGCCTGGAGTCGGACAGTCACAGATACGCAGTATTTT. This sequence encodes CAWSRTVTDTQYF.

The chain employs TRBV13 and TRBJ1-3; a possible D gene is TRBD1 (5 bases). The CDR3 runs to 17 residues. Trimming pared 2 bases from V and 1 base from J, leaving 15 bases between. Germline V CDR1 and CDR2: PRHDT, FYEKMQ (reference sequence). The CDR3 DNA is TGTGCCAGCAGCTTATTTCGGGGGGTTATATCTGGAAACACCATATATTTT. This gives the protein CASSLFRGVISGNTIYF.

This rearrangement joins TRBV9 to TRBJ2-1; 9 bases agree with TRBD2. Unmatched junction bases numbered 6, after V lost 3 bases and J lost 5 bases. The CDR3 has 15 amino acids. CDR1 SGDLS and CDR2 YYNGEE come from the germline V gene. CDR3 sequence: CASSALGLADNEQFF. In DNA, the CDR3 is TGTGCCAGCAGCGCCCTGGGACTAGCCGACAATGAGCAGTTCTTC.

Regarding this clone: Relative to the germline gene, one junction end is altered; a read error may explain this. The gene calls are TRBV13 and TRBJ2-7; D not certain. The CDR3 loop spans 13 amino acids. CDR1 PRHDT and CDR2 FYEKMQ come from the germline V gene (reference sequence). CDR3: CASSVGRYYEQYF. The CDR3 DNA reads TGTGCCAGCAGCGTAGGACGGTACTACGAGCAGTACTTC.

This chain uses TRBV9 with TRBJ1-1; D is possibly TRBD1 (6 bases). Germline V CDR1 and CDR2: SGDLS, YYNGEE. The V end lost 1 base, the J end lost 5 bases, and 9 bases lay between the germline ends. The CDR3 extends over 13 amino acids. CDR3 loop: CASSVQGKTEAFF. In DNA form, the CDR3 reads TGTGCCAGCAGCGTACAGGGGAAAACTGAAGCTTTCTTT.

The chain couples TRBV7-6 to TRBJ1-1; 8 bases are shared with TRBD1. The CDR3 loop spans 17 amino acids. CDR1 SGHVS and CDR2 FNYEAQ come from the germline V gene. The ends lost 2 bases at V and 1 base at J; junction bases unmatched: 9. The DNA of the CDR3 is TGTGCCAGCAGCTTAAACGGCAGGGGGCGCGGGAACACTGAAGCTTTCTTT. This encodes CASSLNGRGRGNTEAFF.

This clone showed up just a few times. The rearrangement uses TRBV25-1 and TRBJ2-1, with 8 bases that match TRBD1. This CDR3 spans 17 amino acids. Losses at the gene ends were 1 base for V and 2 bases for J; bases not matched to a gene: 7. From germline, CDR1 is MGHDK and CDR2 SYGVNS. The CDR3 region has the DNA TGTGCCAGCAGTGAATTTACGGGACAGGTCCCCTACAATGAGCAGTTCTTC. This sequence encodes CASSEFTGQVPYNEQFF.

The chain is built from TRBV28 and TRBJ1-2; TRBD1 is a possible D gene (5 bases). The CDR3 contains 15 residues. Germline CDR1 is MDHEN and CDR2 is SYDVKM. V was trimmed by 7 bases and J by 7 bases, leaving 22 bases between them. The CDR3 region is CASNMDMGSRRGYTF. CDR3 nucleotide sequence: TGTGCCAGCAATATGGACATGGGAAGCCGGCGTGGCTACACCTTC.

The chain recombines TRBV25-1 with TRBJ2-2; weak D call: TRBD2 (6 bases). This CDR3 comprises 12 residues. Looked up from germline, CDR1 is MGHDK and CDR2 is SYGVNS. Trimming left V 6 bases short and J 7 bases short, with 9 bases between. The CDR3 nucleotides read TGTGCCAGCAGGATGGGGGGCGGGGAGCTGTTTTTT. Translation gives CASRMGGGELFF.

By share, this clone ranks as medium-sized. V gene TRBV6-5 combines with J gene TRBJ1-2; 8 positions agree with TRBD1. Trimming removed 5 bases from V and 4 bases from J; junction bases left unmatched: 9. The V gene's germline CDR1 is MNHEY and CDR2 SVGAGI. The length of the CDR3 is 15 residues. This CDR3 is CASSTRTGLAYGYTF. CDR3 bases: TGTGCCAGCAGTACGAGGACAGGGTTGGCCTATGGCTACACCTTC.

In its sample, this clone was seen once. The DNA is left out, because the CDR3 cannot be placed on it with certainty; the CDR3 is given as TCRdb lists it. The chain employs TRBV5-6 and TRBJ1-5. In germline, CDR1 is SGHDT, CDR2 YYEEEE. The CDR3 region is 16 residues in length, termini included. The CDR3 reads CASSFGSGVSNQPQHF.

This clone is medium-sized (0.01 to 0.1%). This chain joins TRBV7-9 and TRBJ2-2, with 9 nucleotides matching TRBD1. This CDR3 is built from 18 residues. V shed 2 bases and J 4 bases; nucleotides not matched to a gene: 11. Germline assignment: CDR1 SEHNR and CDR2 FQNEAQ (reference sequence). The DNA for the CDR3 is TGTGCCAGCAGCTTATTGGGGTCGGGACAGGGCCCCACCGGGGAGCTGTTTTTT. This encodes CASSLLGSGQGPTGELFF.

This chain connects TRBV25-1 to TRBJ2-1; the D gene is possibly TRBD2 (5 bases). The CDR3 spans 16 residues. Trimming cost V 5 bases and J 4 bases, with 18 bases left between them. The germline V gene encodes CDR1 MGHDK and CDR2 SYGVNS. CDR3 region: CASSTPAAGPYNEQFF. In DNA form, the CDR3 reads TGTGCCAGCAGTACCCCGGCGGCGGGTCCTTACAATGAGCAGTTCTTC.

J is TRBJ1-1 and V is TRBV6-5, with a weak D call TRBD1 (6 bases). Germline values: CDR1 MNHEY, CDR2 SVGAGI. This CDR3 comprises 14 residues. V was shortened by 5 bases and J by 5 bases, with 15 bases between the two germline ends. CDR3 loop: CASSPQGIATEAFF. CDR3 coding DNA: TGTGCCAGCAGTCCCCAGGGGATTGCGACTGAAGCTTTCTTT.

The chain has TRBV6-5 and TRBJ2-7; weak D call: TRBD2 (5 bases). CDR3 length: 14 residues. Trimming removed 3 bases from V and 3 bases from J, with 12 bases in between. Germline V gene data show CDR1 as MNHEY and CDR2 as SVGAGI. The DNA for the CDR3 is TGTGCCAGCAGTTATAGGTCTAGCTTCTACGAGCAGTACTTC. Its translation is CASSYRSSFYEQYF.

This clone was detected a few times. The chain carries TRBV5-1 and TRBJ1-4; 8 nucleotides line up with TRBD1. Germline V gives CDR1 SGHRS, CDR2 YFSETQ. Trimming took 7 bases from V and 3 from J; bases not matched to a gene: 8. The CDR3 runs 15 residues. The CDR3 DNA reads TGCGCCAGCCGAGTACAGGGGGTCGCTAATGAAAAACTGTTTTTT. The encoded protein is CASRVQGVANEKLFF. Based on the CDR3 plus reference TRBV5-1 and TRBJ1-4, the full variable domain is KAGVTQTPRYLIKTRGQQVTLSCSPISGHRSVSWYQQTPGQGLQFLFEYFSETQRNKGNFPGRFSGRQFSNSRSEMNVSTLELGDSALYLCASRVQGVANEKLFFGSGTQLSVL.